This TCR beta chain comes out of a study of T-cell reconstitution after alpha-beta-depleted transplantation in children. The TCRbeta library was prepared with unique molecular identifiers. One entry per CDR3 protein results from TCRdb running MiXCR on the PCR reads. The table shows fewer than 550,000 distinct CDR3 sequences, with roughly 11% occurring only once. Sequencing used PBMCs from the stem cell graft donor, obtained from the stem cell graft. The TCR originated in a human donor who donated a stem cell graft to a child with acute myeloid leukemia.

The CDR3 region is CASSLARLAGGVDTQYF. The CDR3 region has the DNA TGCGCCAGCAGCTTGGCCCGACTAGCGGGAGGCGTAGATACGCAGTATTTT. J is TRBJ2-3 and V is TRBV5-1, with 13 bases identical to TRBD2. CDR3 size: 17 residues. Per germline, CDR1 SGHRS and CDR2 YFSETQ. V lost 0 bases to trimming and J lost 5 bases; unmatched junction nucleotides: 6.